The TCR beta chain under discussion was sequenced for a study of OX40 agonist ivuxolimab in advanced cancers. Study outcomes and limitations: Some of the nonresponding patients also showed low levels of normalized T-cell clonal expansion.

Autoimmune disease history or systemic immunosuppression barred patients. The CDR3 loop spans 16 amino acids. Germline CDR1 is LNHDA and CDR2 is SQIVND (reference sequence). Between the trimmed V and J ends, which lost 3 bases and 3 bases, there was a span of 15 bases. Some clones are missing from TCRdb's copy, which holds only in-frame ones; the method was immunoSEQ multiplex PCR. This sample has 100,000 to 120,000 clones, with approximately 90% found just once. In regard to this clone: Its antigen is unidentified.

The V call is TRBV19, the J call TRBJ1-5, with a possible D match to TRBD1 (5 bases). The receptor comes from an adult with an advanced solid tumor such as melanoma, head and neck, liver or kidney cancer. The sequencing here drew on CD4+ or CD8+ T cells sorted from blood, taken in a trial of the OX40 agonist ivuxolimab. CDR3 DNA sequence: TGTGCCAGTAGTATTATTGGGGGTAGGGACAATCAGCCCCAGCATTTT. This encodes CASSIIGGRDNQPQHF.